The 8 T cell receptor beta chains below come from one sample, sequenced in a study of T cell repertoires in cytomegalovirus infection. TCRdb recomputed calls from the reads with MiXCR, one row per CDR3 protein. The repertoire includes about 530,000 distinct CDR3 sequences, 26% of them detected once, and around 14% sits in the top ten. Sequencing used PBMCs. The receptors stem from a human donor in good health (CMV status not recorded). Some clones in this sample may be carry-over from other donors' samples.

The chain couples TRBV7-8 to TRBJ2-2, with 12 bases identical to TRBD2. The V and J ends lost 3 bases and 5 bases, in that order; junction bases with no gene match: 13. The CDR3 has 19 amino acids. Germline V lookup: CDR1 SGHVS, CDR2 FQNEAQ. CDR3 coding DNA: TGTGCCAGCAGCTTGAGGCTAGCGGGGGGGCGGAACAGGACCGGGGAGCTGTTTTTT. Encoded protein: CASSLRLAGGRNRTGELFF.

V gene TRBV7-2 combines with J gene TRBJ1-2, with D uncertain. The germline CDR1 and CDR2 sequences are SGHTA and FQGNSA. The V end was cut by 5 bases, the J end by 1 base, with 11 bases between. The CDR3 has 14 amino acids. CDR3 in amino acids: CASSPGLVNYGYTF. The CDR3 region has the DNA TGTGCCAGCAGCCCCGGGCTGGTTAACTATGGCTACACCTTC. Combining the CDR3 with reference TRBV7-2 and TRBJ1-2 gives the whole variable domain GAGVSQSPSNKVTEKGKDVELRCDPISGHTALYWYRQSLGQGLEFLIYFQGNSAPDKSGLPSDRFSAERTGGSVSTLTIQRTQQEDSAVYLCASSPGLVNYGYTFGSGTRLTVV.

This clonotype was recorded a few times. The CDR3 protein is CASSYGTSGFGTDTQYF. The DNA for the CDR3 is TGTGCCAGCAGTTACGGGACTAGCGGGTTCGGGACAGATACGCAGTATTTT. The genes are TRBV6-2 or TRBV6-3 and TRBJ2-3; TRBD2 aligns across 12 bases. The CDR3 covers 17 residues. Germline values: CDR1 MNHEY, CDR2 SVGEGT. V was pared by 2 bases and J by 3 bases, with 6 bases of the junction left unmatched.

This clonotype was found a few times. The CDR3 reads CASSQEGPTPYEQYF. CDR3 DNA: TGTGCCAGCAGCCAGGAGGGACCGACGCCCTACGAGCAGTACTTC. The V call is TRBV7-2, the J call TRBJ2-7; maybe TRBD2 (6 bases). The V and J ends lost 5 bases and 2 bases respectively, with 16 bases between them. Germline values: CDR1 SGHTA, CDR2 FQGNSA. CDR3 length: 15 residues.

The chain joins TRBV19 to TRBJ2-1; 11 nucleotides align to TRBD2. Trimming at V came to 3 bases and at J to 9 bases, leaving 7 bases not matched to a gene. Germline CDR1 LNHDA, CDR2 SQIVND (reference sequence). This CDR3 contains 15 residues. This chain's CDR3 is CASSISLAGGGEQFF. Written as DNA, the CDR3 is TGTGCCAGTAGTATTAGCCTAGCGGGAGGAGGTGAGCAGTTCTTC. The full variable domain, rest sourced from reference TRBV19 and TRBJ2-1, is DGGITQSPKYLFRKEGQNVTLSCEQNLNHDAMYWYRQDPGQGLRLIYYSQIVNDFQKGDIAEGYSVSREKKESFPLTVTSAQKNPTAFYLCASSISLAGGGEQFFGPGTRLTVL.

This clonotype was seen only a few times. This sequence joins TRBV7-2 and TRBJ2-2; D gene ambiguous. Trimming removed 3 bases from V and 1 base from J, with 12 bases in between. The length of the CDR3 is 16 residues. Germline loops: CDR1 SGHTA, CDR2 FQGNSA. Here the CDR3 DNA reads TGTGCCAGCAGCTTGCCCCTGGAGCGGAACACCGGGGAGCTGTTTTTT. Translation: CASSLPLERNTGELFF.

This rearrangement joins TRBV5-1 to TRBJ2-2; D remains ambiguous. Trimming removed 4 bases at V and 1 base at J, with 11 bases between. There are 15 residues in the CDR3. Germline assignment: CDR1 SGHRS and CDR2 YFSETQ. The CDR3 reads CASSPSRENTGELFF. CDR3 nucleotides: TGCGCCAGCAGCCCTTCTCGAGAGAACACCGGGGAGCTGTTTTTT.

Remarks on this clonotype: This may be a read error, as it is one base from a much larger clone. The rearrangement links TRBV6-1 to TRBJ1-5, with D hard to call. Germline CDR1 and CDR2: MNHNS and SASEGT. Trimming stripped 8 bases from V and 0 bases from J, with 8 bases between. This CDR3 has 13 amino acids. The CDR3 sequence: CASGLNSNQPQHF. The CDR3 DNA sequence: TGTGCCAGCGGATTAAATAGCAATCAGCCCCAGCATTTT.